This paragraph covers one TCR beta chain sequence. Its antigen is not identified. The CDR3 runs 11 residues. Trimming shortened V by 5 bases and J by 3 bases, and 5 bases separated the two germline ends. This entry comes from a study of T cell responses to AZD1222 COVID-19 vaccine. Broader study findings: Donors in the cohort were predominantly white British and more often female, and clonal diversity was possibly underestimated. Seropositivity was recorded at baseline in only 6 or 7 AZD1222 recipients. With dominance at 160-218 and 743-854, vaccine-associated CD4 TCRs spanned spike.

Libraries were prepared by immunoSEQ multiplex PCR; TCRdb keeps only in-frame clonotypes and omits some of them. The repertoire holds roughly 150,000 clones, 94% seen once, with approximately 5.5% in the top ten. The chain couples TRBV12-3 or TRBV12-4 to TRBJ2-7; D is undetermined. This TCR was sampled from an adult who received the AZD1222 COVID-19 vaccine. The source was peripheral blood, collected 28 days after the second AZD1222 dose. The CDR3 here is CASSGDYEQYF. As DNA, the CDR3 is TGTGCCAGCAGTGGGGACTACGAGCAGTACTTC.